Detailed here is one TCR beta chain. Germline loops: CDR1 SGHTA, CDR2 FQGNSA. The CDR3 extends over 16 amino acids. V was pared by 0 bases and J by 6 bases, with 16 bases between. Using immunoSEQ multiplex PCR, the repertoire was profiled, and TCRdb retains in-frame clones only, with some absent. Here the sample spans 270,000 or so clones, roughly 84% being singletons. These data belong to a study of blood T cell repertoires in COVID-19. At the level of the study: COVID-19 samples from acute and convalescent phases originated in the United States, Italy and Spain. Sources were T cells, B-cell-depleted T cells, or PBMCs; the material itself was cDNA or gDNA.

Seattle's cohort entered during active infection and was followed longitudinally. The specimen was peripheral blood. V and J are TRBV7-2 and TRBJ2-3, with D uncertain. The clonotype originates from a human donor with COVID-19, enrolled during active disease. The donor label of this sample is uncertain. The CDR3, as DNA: TGTGCCAGCAGCTTAGCTGCGTCACAGTACTTGGATACGCAGTATTTT. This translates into CASSLAASQYLDTQYF.